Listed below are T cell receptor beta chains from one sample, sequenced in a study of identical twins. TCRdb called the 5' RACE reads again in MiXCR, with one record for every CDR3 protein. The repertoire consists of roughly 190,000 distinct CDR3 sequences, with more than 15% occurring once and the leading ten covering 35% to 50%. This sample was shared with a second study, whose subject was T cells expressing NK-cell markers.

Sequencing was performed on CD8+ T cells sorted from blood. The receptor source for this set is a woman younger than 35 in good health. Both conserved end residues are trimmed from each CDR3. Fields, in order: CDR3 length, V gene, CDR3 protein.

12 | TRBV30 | AWNLVAGGQEQF
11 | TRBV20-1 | SAPGPSTDTQY
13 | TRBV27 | ASSSLGSGSGEQY
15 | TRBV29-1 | SVEDPHVGDPQETQY
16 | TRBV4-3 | ASSQDWTSGSVGYEQY
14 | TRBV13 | ASSLGRSGGTGEQY
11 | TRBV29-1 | SVYWRQFGEQF
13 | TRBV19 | ASIPQGASTDTQY
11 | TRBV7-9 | ASSFMPQETQY
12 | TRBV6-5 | ASSSRQGEDTQY
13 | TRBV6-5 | ASVMGRGQGFGYT
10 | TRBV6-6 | ASESYTGELF
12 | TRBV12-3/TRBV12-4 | ASSLEQGTGELF
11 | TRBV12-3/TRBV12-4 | ASSPTRSTEAF
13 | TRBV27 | ASSKASGRGGELF
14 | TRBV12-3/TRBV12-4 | ASSFETEHNFYEQY
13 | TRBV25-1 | ASSESRGLPDTQY
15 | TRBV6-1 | ASRARGGRTNTGELF
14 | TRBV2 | ASRVGLDGIGRTQY
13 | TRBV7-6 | ASSARGGTSYEQY
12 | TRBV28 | ASRGLGGNQPQH
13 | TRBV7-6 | ASSTGTGMNTEAF
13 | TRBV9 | ASSVGGAPTDTQY
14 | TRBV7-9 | ASSLLGGGGTDTQY
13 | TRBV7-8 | ASSFSADSYNEQF
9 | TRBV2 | ASTRRDEQF
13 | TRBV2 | ASTPRTGLQETQY
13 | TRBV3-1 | ASSQIPGARTEAF
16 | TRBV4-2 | ASSQVSRGISGANVLT
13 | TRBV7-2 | ASSLLGGANGELF
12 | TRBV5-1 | ASSLDSAQETQY
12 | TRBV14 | ASSQDGSTDTQY
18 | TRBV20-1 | SARDQGKQGGGSGANVLT
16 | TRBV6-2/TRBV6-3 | ASSYTPSGGVYTDTQY
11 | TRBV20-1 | SARTESFYEQY